The table lists the clone carrying this TCR beta chain with many counts. Antigen: not known. Alongside a J-beta primer mix, a sample-barcoded 5' primer served in a second PCR lasting roughly 7 to 12 cycles. With 12 random nucleotides, a template-switch adaptor tagged each individual cDNA molecule. MiXCR, applied by TCRdb to the 5' RACE reads, yields one record per CDR3 protein. Of about 700,000 distinct CDR3 sequences detected, less than 40% appear once; the ten largest clones hold 15%. The data originate from a study of blood T cells in healthy people across ages. As for the study in general: About one barcoded TCR beta cDNA was captured per two T cells. Notes on the study in general: The diversity estimates, figures obtained from one million T cells, were considered underestimates.

Trimming took 9 bases from V and 0 from J, leaving 21 bases between them. This CDR3 comprises 17 residues. Germline CDR1 and CDR2: WSHSY and SAAADI. The receptor's source is an elderly woman in good health. The V gene is TRBV10-2, the J gene TRBJ1-5, with a weak D call TRBD1 (5 bases). Sequenced input: blood. CDR3 nucleotides: TGCGCCAGGCCTCTTGGGACGTCGGGGATTAGCAATCAGCCCCAGCATTTT. Protein sequence: CARPLGTSGISNQPQHF.